These 26 T cell receptor beta chains originate from one sample sequenced in a study of T-cell reconstitution after alpha-beta-depleted transplantation in children. Unique molecular identifiers tagged the TCRbeta library. In TCRdb, the PCR reads were re-called with MiXCR into one record per CDR3 protein. The sample includes around 380,000 distinct CDR3 sequences, 11% of them seen just once. The source was PBMCs from the stem cell graft donor, collected from the stem cell graft. Receptor source: a human donor who donated a stem cell graft to a child with acute myeloid leukemia.

This clonotype occurred a few times. This chain connects TRBV7-2 to TRBJ2-6; the match to TRBD1 covers 7 bases. V was clipped by 5 bases and J by 0 bases; unmatched bases: 7. Per the germline V gene, CDR1 is SGHTA and CDR2 is FQGNSA. This CDR3 has 17 amino acids. As DNA, the CDR3 is TGTGCCAGCAGCCCTCGGACAGGAGACTCTGGGGCCAACGTCCTGACTTTC. This gives the protein CASSPRTGDSGANVLTF.

The V gene is TRBV7-9, the J gene TRBJ2-3; 11 nucleotides match TRBD2. Germline CDR1 and CDR2: SEHNR and FQNEAQ (reference sequence). V lost 5 bases to trimming and J lost 5 bases; unmatched junction nucleotides: 6. This CDR3 is 15 amino acids long. The CDR3 bases are TGTGCCAGCAGCAAGACTAGCGGGACGCGAGATACGCAGTATTTT. Protein product: CASSKTSGTRDTQYF.

This chain connects TRBV5-1 to TRBJ1-3, with D maybe TRBD1 (5 bases). The CDR3 runs to 15 residues. V was trimmed by 4 bases and J by 3 bases, leaving 14 bases between them. Germline assignment: CDR1 SGHRS and CDR2 YFSETQ. The CDR3 DNA follows: TGCGCCAGCAGCCGCGTCGGGGGAGGTGGAAACACCATATATTTT. Residues: CASSRVGGGGNTIYF.

This clonotype has a handful of counts. The CDR3 here is CASRLRQGGEQFF. DNA for the CDR3: TGTGCCAGCAGGTTACGCCAGGGCGGTGAGCAGTTCTTC. The genes are TRBV11-2 and TRBJ2-1; tentative D call: TRBD1 (5 bases). The length of the CDR3 is 13 residues. Germline CDR1 SGHAT, CDR2 FQNNGV. The V end lost 6 bases, the J end lost 9 bases, and 15 bases lay between the germline ends.

This clonotype was observed at least ten times. The chain combines TRBV18 with TRBJ2-3; 7 bases fit TRBD2. The CDR3 has 13 residues. Germline-derived CDR1 and CDR2 are KGHSH and LQKENI. Unmatched junction bases numbered 2, after V lost 7 bases and J lost 1 base. The CDR3 spells CASLSGGTDTQYF. In DNA form, the CDR3 reads TGTGCCAGCTTAAGCGGGGGCACAGATACGCAGTATTTT.

This clonotype came up a few times. V gene TRBV20-1 combines with J gene TRBJ1-1, with D unresolved. Germline values: CDR1 DFQATT, CDR2 SNEGSKA (reference sequence). V lost 4 bases to trimming and J lost 2 bases, with 8 bases between them. This CDR3 is built from 12 residues. Here the CDR3 reads CSATGPNTEAFF. In DNA, the CDR3 is TGCAGTGCTACCGGCCCCAACACTGAAGCTTTCTTT.

This sequence joins TRBV9 and TRBJ2-6, with TRBD2 identical over 7 bases. The junction had 3 bases not matched to a gene; V was cut back by 0 bases and J by 0 bases. CDR1 is SGDLS, CDR2 YYNGEE, per germline. The CDR3 is made up of 17 amino acids. CDR3 amino acids: CASSVGRGSSGANVLTF. CDR3 sequence (DNA): TGTGCCAGCAGCGTAGGGCGGGGGAGCTCTGGGGCCAACGTCCTGACTTTC.

This clonotype occurred a few times. This chain connects TRBV10-2 to TRBJ1-2; tentative D call: TRBD1 (5 bases). The CDR3 length is 13 residues. Per germline, CDR1 WSHSY and CDR2 SAAADI. V lost 3 bases and J 0 bases, leaving 5 bases between the germline ends. The CDR3 DNA reads as TGCGCCAGCAGTGAACAGGCTAACTATGGCTACACCTTC. It specifies CASSEQANYGYTF.

This clonotype turned up a few times. V and J are TRBV12-3 or TRBV12-4 and TRBJ2-2; 7 positions match TRBD2. The junction had 8 bases not matched to a gene; V was cut back by 10 bases and J by 0 bases. This CDR3 spans 15 amino acids. The CDR3 here is CANSGTGPNTGELFF. The CDR3 DNA reads as TGTGCCAACAGCGGGACCGGCCCGAACACCGGGGAGCTGTTTTTT.

This clonotype occurred a few times. This chain links TRBV5-6 with TRBJ1-3; the D is unclear. Trimming shortened V by 1 base and J by 2 bases, and 4 bases separated the two germline ends. Germline lookup yields CDR1 SGHDT and CDR2 YYEEEE. This CDR3 is built from 13 residues. Here the CDR3 DNA reads TGTGCCAGCAGCTTGCAGGCTGGAAACACCATATATTTT. Translation: CASSLQAGNTIYF.

This clonotype was picked up one time. The chain joins TRBV4-2 to TRBJ2-4, with D hard to call. This CDR3 has 15 amino acids. The germline gives CDR1 LGHNA, CDR2 YNFKEQ. V was shortened by 0 bases and J by 3 bases, with 9 bases between the two germline ends. The CDR3 loop reads CASSQDLPSKNIQYF. For the CDR3, the DNA is TGTGCCAGCAGCCAAGATCTTCCCAGCAAAAACATTCAGTACTTC.

The J gene is TRBJ1-1, the V gene TRBV3-1; the D is unclear. V gave up 1 base and J gave up 4 bases, with 7 bases separating them. The CDR3 has 13 amino acids. Germline loops: CDR1 LGHDT, CDR2 YNNKEL (reference sequence). The CDR3: CASSQGQITEAFF. DNA for the CDR3: TGTGCCAGCAGCCAAGGTCAGATCACTGAAGCTTTCTTT.

In the case of this clonotype: Compared with germline, one end of the junction differs, possibly owing to a read error. The CDR3: CTARPSTGQPFYEQYF. The CDR3 coding sequence is TGCACTGCTAGACCGAGTACCGGACAACCATTCTACGAGCAGTACTTC. This chain connects TRBV20-1 to TRBJ2-7; a weak D match, TRBD1 (5 bases). Germline lookup yields CDR1 DFQATT and CDR2 SNEGSKA (reference sequence). The CDR3 sequence is 16 residues long.

V and J are TRBV5-1 and TRBJ2-7; the D gene is possibly TRBD1 (6 bases). V lost 0 bases and J lost 7, with 11 bases in between. The CDR3 sequence is 13 residues long. CDR1 and CDR2 (germline): SGHRS, YFSETQ. The CDR3 sequence is CASSLDTGREQYV. The DNA of the CDR3 is TGCGCCAGCAGCTTGGATACAGGGCGGGAGCAGTACGTC.

This clonotype was seen more than once but under ten times. V gene TRBV5-1 combines with J gene TRBJ2-1; a possible D gene is TRBD2 (6 bases). CDR1 SGHRS and CDR2 YFSETQ come from the germline V gene. Trimming stripped 0 bases from V and 1 base from J, with 11 bases between. CDR3 length equals 16 residues. The CDR3 loop reads CASSLAPLASYNEQFF. The DNA of the CDR3 is TGCGCCAGCAGCTTGGCTCCTCTAGCGTCCTACAATGAGCAGTTCTTC.

This clonotype was detected ten times or more. The CDR3 sequence is CASRRLAGTRETQYF. CDR3 sequence (DNA): TGTGCCAGCAGACGACTAGCGGGAACCAGAGAGACCCAGTACTTC. J is TRBJ2-5 and V is TRBV6-2 or TRBV6-3; 11 bases map to TRBD2. The CDR3 has 15 amino acids. The germline V gene has CDR1 MNHEY and CDR2 SVGEGT. Germline trimming cut 6 bases from V and 4 bases from J; bases unmatched to any gene: 7.

This clonotype was seen more than once but under ten times. The V and J genes are TRBV3-1 and TRBJ1-1, with D maybe TRBD1 (6 bases). The CDR3 length is 16 residues. Between the trimmed V and J ends, which lost 4 bases and 1 base, there was a span of 16 bases. Germline V gene data show CDR1 as LGHDT and CDR2 as YNNKEL (reference sequence). The CDR3 DNA reads as TGTGCCAGCAGCCCTAGCGAGGGCAGGGGGAACACTGAAGCTTTCTTT. Protein: CASSPSEGRGNTEAFF.

The V call is TRBV7-2, the J call TRBJ2-3; D is possibly TRBD2 (6 bases). This CDR3 spans 16 amino acids. V was clipped by 1 base and J by 5 bases, with 16 bases between them. Germline V gene lookup returns CDR1 SGHTA and CDR2 FQGNSA. CDR3 residues: CASSLGIGGTIDTQYF. CDR3 nucleotides: TGTGCCAGCAGCTTAGGGATAGGAGGGACGATAGATACGCAGTATTTT.

This clonotype was seen many times. V usage is TRBV29-1 and J usage is TRBJ1-3, with 8 bases lining up with TRBD1. The V segment lost 6 bases and the J segment 4 bases; nucleotides outside the gene matches: 8. CDR1 and CDR2 from the germline V gene are SQVTM and ANQGSEA. This CDR3 region has 14 residues. CDR3 loop: CSVDPGGAGNTIYF. CDR3 in DNA: TGCAGCGTCGACCCAGGGGGCGCGGGAAACACCATATATTTT.

V is TRBV5-6 and J is TRBJ2-1; tentatively, D is TRBD2 (6 bases). Germline CDR1 and CDR2: SGHDT and YYEEEE. The length of the CDR3 is 14 residues. V lost 6 bases and J lost 6, with 16 bases in between. The CDR3 DNA follows: TGTGCCAGCACCCTGCGCGGGGTATCCAATGAGCAGTTCTTC. Translation gives CASTLRGVSNEQFF.

The chain uses TRBV20-1 and TRBJ2-7; possible D gene TRBD1, 6 bases. Per germline, CDR1 DFQATT and CDR2 SNEGSKA (reference sequence). Deletions cut 1 base from V and 1 base from J, with 11 bases between. The CDR3 is made up of 14 amino acids. Here the CDR3 reads CSARAPGHSYEQYF. The CDR3 region has the DNA TGCAGTGCTAGAGCTCCGGGACATTCCTACGAGCAGTACTTC.

The sample holds a few counts of this clonotype. The chain joins TRBV30 to TRBJ1-1; D remains unclear. CDR3 length equals 14 residues. Germline V gene data show CDR1 as GTSNPN and CDR2 as SVGIG (reference sequence). The V end was cut by 4 bases, the J end by 4 bases, with 16 bases between. The CDR3 DNA reads as TGTGCCTGGACCCGAGTTATGGGAGGCACTGAAGCTTTCTTT. The encoded protein is CAWTRVMGGTEAFF. Looking up the rest from reference TRBV30 and TRBJ1-1 gives the full variable domain: SQTIHQWPATLVQPVGSPLSLECTVEGTSNPNLYWYRQAAGRGLQLLFYSVGIGQISSEVPQNLSASRPQDRQFILSSKKLLLSDSGFYLCAWTRVMGGTEAFFGQGTRLTVV.

This clonotype was detected a few times. The chain recombines TRBV20-1 with TRBJ1-5; D is perhaps TRBD1 (5 bases). The CDR3 runs 14 residues. V dropped 3 bases and J dropped 0 bases, with 9 bases sitting between them. Germline V gene lookup returns CDR1 DFQATT and CDR2 SNEGSKA (reference sequence). The CDR3 region has the DNA TGCAGTGCTAGTGGGACGGATAGCAATCAGCCCCAGCATTTT. It specifies CSASGTDSNQPQHF.

Note on this clonotype: The germline gene is not matched at one end of the junction; a read error may be the cause. This chain links TRBV7-9 with TRBJ2-2, with 8 bases aligning to TRBD2. The CDR3 loop spans 16 amino acids. From germline, CDR1 is SEHNR and CDR2 FQNEAQ (reference sequence). The CDR3 sequence: CASGLAGTSLPGELFF. CDR3 DNA sequence: TGTGCCAGCGGCTTAGCCGGGACTAGTCTTCCTGGGGAGCTGTTTTTT.

This clonotype was detected a few times. DNA for the CDR3: TGTGCCAGCAGTGTGGGGACTAGCTGGGCATCCTACGAGCAGTACTTC. Its translation: CASSVGTSWASYEQYF. The V call is TRBV25-1, the J call TRBJ2-7, with 9 bases lining up with TRBD2. Germline V gene data show CDR1 as MGHDK and CDR2 as SYGVNS. Trimming removed 4 bases from V and 1 base from J; junction bases left unmatched: 8. The length of the CDR3 is 16 residues.

J is TRBJ2-4 and V is TRBV20-1; TRBD2 matches at 9 bases. The CDR3 runs 16 residues. Germline CDR1 and CDR2: DFQATT and SNEGSKA (reference sequence). J gave up 6 bases and V 0 bases, and 9 bases lay outside the gene matches. CDR3: CSARDGGRGRGNIQYF. The CDR3 DNA follows: TGCAGTGCTAGAGATGGCGGGAGGGGACGGGGAAACATTCAGTACTTC.